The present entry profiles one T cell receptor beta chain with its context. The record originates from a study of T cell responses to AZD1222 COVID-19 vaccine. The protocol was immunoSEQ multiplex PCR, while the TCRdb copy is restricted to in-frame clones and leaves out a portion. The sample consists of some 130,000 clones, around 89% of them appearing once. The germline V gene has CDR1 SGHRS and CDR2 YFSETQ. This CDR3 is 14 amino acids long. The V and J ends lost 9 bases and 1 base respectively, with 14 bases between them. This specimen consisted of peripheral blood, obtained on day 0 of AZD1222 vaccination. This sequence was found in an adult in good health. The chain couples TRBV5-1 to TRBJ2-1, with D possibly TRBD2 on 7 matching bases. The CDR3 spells CATAGAPSYNEQFF. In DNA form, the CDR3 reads TGCGCCACCGCGGGGGCACCATCCTACAATGAGCAGTTCTTC. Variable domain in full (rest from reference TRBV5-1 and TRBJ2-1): KAGVTQTPRYLIKTRGQQVTLSCSPISGHRSVSWYQQTPGQGLQFLFEYFSETQRNKGNFPGRFSGRQFSNSRSEMNVSTLELGDSALYLCATAGAPSYNEQFFGPGTRLTVL.